This T cell receptor (beta chain) stems from a study of OX40 agonist ivuxolimab in advanced cancers. Between the trimmed V and J ends, which lost 3 bases and 6 bases, there was a span of 8 bases. In germline, CDR1 is KGHSH, CDR2 LQKENI. This CDR3 comprises 12 residues. Libraries were prepared by immunoSEQ multiplex PCR; TCRdb keeps only in-frame clonotypes and omits some of them. The sample holds tens of thousands of clones; almost 85% are singletons and the top ten take around 8%. V gene TRBV18 combines with J gene TRBJ1-1; D gene uncertain. This specimen consisted of CD4+ or CD8+ T cells sorted from blood, obtained in a trial of the OX40 agonist ivuxolimab. This clonotype originated in an adult with an advanced solid tumor such as melanoma, head and neck, liver or kidney cancer. The CDR3: CASSPRGAEAFF. In DNA, the CDR3 is TGTGCCAGCTCACCCCGGGGAGCTGAAGCTTTCTTT.